Below, 24 T cell receptor beta chains from the same sample are listed, as sequenced in a study of memory CD4+ T cells and cytomegalovirus serostatus. The sort gate was single viable CD3+CD4+CD8-CD45RO+ cells for memory CD4+ T cells. TCRdb's table, derived via immunoSEQ multiplex PCR, lists solely in-frame clones and lacks some. The sample holds 58,000 or so clones, about 70% seen once. The specimen was memory CD4+ T cells from blood. These receptors originate from an adult in good health and CMV-seropositive.

The chain links TRBV28 to TRBJ1-1; no firm D call. With 2 bases removed from V and 7 bases from J, the gap between germline ends came to 8 bases. This CDR3 is 12 amino acids long. Germline CDR1 MDHEN, CDR2 SYDVKM. For the CDR3, the DNA is TGTGCCAGCAGTTTAAGAGGTGGTGAAGCTTTCTTT. Amino acids: CASSLRGGEAFF. Based on the CDR3 plus reference TRBV28 and TRBJ1-1, the full variable domain is DVKVTQSSRYLVKRTGEKVFLECVQDMDHENMFWYRQDPGLGLRLIYFSYDVKMKEKGDIPEGYSVSREKKERFSLILESASTNQTSMYLCASSLRGGEAFFGQGTRLTVV.

The chain employs TRBV11-2 and TRBJ2-5; D is undetermined. Trimming cost V 4 bases and J 3 bases, with 9 bases left between them. This CDR3 is built from 13 residues. In germline, CDR1 is SGHAT, CDR2 FQNNGV. CDR3 amino acids: CASSSQLEETQYF. Written as DNA, the CDR3 is TGTGCCAGCAGCTCTCAGTTGGAAGAGACCCAGTACTTC.

The V gene is TRBV30, the J gene TRBJ1-6, with D uncertain. V lost 2 bases and J 7 bases, leaving 12 bases between the germline ends. The CDR3 is made up of 14 amino acids. Germline CDR1 reads GTSNPN; CDR2 reads SVGIG (reference sequence). The CDR3 region has the DNA TGTGCCTGGAGTTATGAGGGTCAAAATTCACCCCTCCACTTT. The encoded protein is CAWSYEGQNSPLHF.

The chain recombines TRBV29-1 with TRBJ2-5; 8 bases align to TRBD2. Trimming took 4 bases from V and 5 from J; bases not matched to a gene: 6. The CDR3 is 13 residues long. Per germline, CDR1 SQVTM and CDR2 ANQGSEA. The DNA of the CDR3 is TGCAGCGTTGTGCGGGAGGCCCCGGAGACCCAGTACTTC. This encodes CSVVREAPETQYF.

As concerns this clone: This CDR3 is also generated by other DNA sequences in the sample. This chain links TRBV5-1 with TRBJ1-1, with D unclear. Trimming removed 2 bases at V and 0 bases at J, with 8 bases between. The CDR3 extends over 14 amino acids. CDR1 is SGHRS, CDR2 YFSETQ, per germline. CDR3 in DNA: TGCGCCAGCAGCTTATCAGGTTTGAACACTGAAGCTTTCTTT. Residues: CASSLSGLNTEAFF.

This clone was seen a single time. CDR3 in DNA: TGCGCCAGCAGCTCAGGTGGGGAAACTGAAGCTTTCTTT. Its protein is CASSSGGETEAFF. This chain joins TRBV5-1 and TRBJ1-1; D is ambiguous. This CDR3 contains 13 residues. The V and J ends lost 3 bases and 5 bases respectively, with 11 bases between them. CDR1 and CDR2 from the germline V gene are SGHRS and YFSETQ. Drawing the rest from reference TRBV5-1 and TRBJ1-1, the complete variable domain is KAGVTQTPRYLIKTRGQQVTLSCSPISGHRSVSWYQQTPGQGLQFLFEYFSETQRNKGNFPGRFSGRQFSNSRSEMNVSTLELGDSALYLCASSSGGETEAFFGQGTRLTVV.

The chain has TRBV7-2 and TRBJ1-3, with a weak D call TRBD1 (5 bases). V gave up 5 bases and J gave up 0 bases, with 14 bases separating them. The V gene's germline CDR1 is SGHTA and CDR2 FQGNSA. CDR3 length: 16 amino acids. The CDR3 nucleotides are TGTGCCAGCAGCCTCGTCGGGGACCCCTCTGGAAACACCATATATTTT. Its protein product is CASSLVGDPSGNTIYF. Variable domain in full (rest from reference TRBV7-2 and TRBJ1-3): GAGVSQSPSNKVTEKGKDVELRCDPISGHTALYWYRQSLGQGLEFLIYFQGNSAPDKSGLPSDRFSAERTGGSVSTLTIQRTQQEDSAVYLCASSLVGDPSGNTIYFGEGSWLTVV.

V is TRBV28 and J is TRBJ2-2, with 12 bases identical to TRBD2. The CDR3 is 17 amino acids. Per germline, CDR1 MDHEN and CDR2 SYDVKM. The V and J ends lost 5 bases and 4 bases, in that order; junction bases with no gene match: 8. CDR3 region: CASSPPLAGGSTGELFF. Written as DNA, the CDR3 is TGTGCCAGCAGTCCCCCTCTAGCGGGAGGGAGCACCGGGGAGCTGTTTTTT.

The chain combines TRBV7-2 with TRBJ2-2; 7 bases align to TRBD2. The CDR3 is 16 amino acids. Germline lookup yields CDR1 SGHTA and CDR2 FQGNSA. The V segment lost 5 bases and the J segment 2 bases; nucleotides outside the gene matches: 8. Here the CDR3 reads CASSPGVAGNTGELFF. CDR3 nucleotide sequence: TGTGCCAGCAGCCCGGGGGTAGCGGGCAACACCGGGGAGCTGTTTTTT. Variable domain in full (rest from reference TRBV7-2 and TRBJ2-2): GAGVSQSPSNKVTEKGKDVELRCDPISGHTALYWYRQSLGQGLEFLIYFQGNSAPDKSGLPSDRFSAERTGGSVSTLTIQRTQQEDSAVYLCASSPGVAGNTGELFFGEGSRLTVL.

V and J are TRBV29-1 and TRBJ1-2, with 7 positions matching TRBD1. The length of the CDR3 is 12 residues. V shed 7 bases and J 8 bases; nucleotides not matched to a gene: 10. Germline lookup yields CDR1 SQVTM and CDR2 ANQGSEA. In nucleotides, the CDR3 is TGCAGCGCTGGCGACAGGGTCGTAGGCTACACCTTC. Amino acids: CSAGDRVVGYTF.

V and J are TRBV5-4 and TRBJ1-2, with D unclear. The germline V gene has CDR1 SGHNT and CDR2 YYREEE (reference sequence). The germline V and J ends were trimmed by 3 bases and 2 bases, with 20 bases remaining between them. The CDR3 extends over 17 amino acids. The DNA for the CDR3 is TGTGCCAGCAGCTCCGGCGCGTCCGGGAGGGCCAACTATGGCTACACCTTC. The encoded protein is CASSSGASGRANYGYTF.

The gene calls are TRBV9 and TRBJ2-1; 8 nucleotides align to TRBD2. The CDR3 loop spans 15 amino acids. CDR1 and CDR2 (germline): SGDLS, YYNGEE. The J segment lost 8 bases and the V segment lost 1 base, leaving 8 bases of the junction unmatched. This CDR3 reads CASSVLIAGSHEQFF. DNA of the CDR3: TGTGCCAGCAGCGTATTAATAGCGGGATCCCATGAGCAGTTCTTC.

V gene TRBV7-2 combines with J gene TRBJ2-2; 7 positions agree with TRBD2. Unmatched junction bases numbered 1, after V lost 3 bases and J lost 0 bases. The V gene's germline CDR1 is SGHTA and CDR2 FQGNSA. There are 15 residues in the CDR3. The CDR3, as DNA: TGTGCCAGCAGCTTGACTAGCTCGAACACCGGGGAGCTGTTTTTT. Protein product: CASSLTSSNTGELFF.

The V call is TRBV19, the J call TRBJ2-5, with 13 bases fitting TRBD2. J lost 2 bases, V lost 4 bases, and 4 bases had no gene match. CDR1 is LNHDA and CDR2 is SQIVND in the germline V gene (reference sequence). CDR3 length: 16 residues. CDR3 amino acids: CASSTGTSGTQETQYF. CDR3 nucleotide sequence: TGTGCCAGTAGTACTGGGACTAGCGGGACACAAGAGACCCAGTACTTC.

The chain joins TRBV5-1 to TRBJ1-1, with 8 nucleotides matching TRBD1. The CDR3 extends over 14 amino acids. Per the germline V gene, CDR1 is SGHRS and CDR2 is YFSETQ. V was clipped by 4 bases and J by 1 base; unmatched bases: 3. The chain's CDR3 is CASSRTGSNTEAFF. Here the CDR3 DNA reads TGCGCCAGCAGCCGGACAGGGTCGAACACTGAAGCTTTCTTT.

J is TRBJ2-1 and V is TRBV7-2, with TRBD2 identical over 9 bases. CDR3 length: 14 residues. The J segment lost 10 bases and the V segment lost 3 bases, leaving 7 bases of the junction unmatched. Germline V gene sequence: CDR1 SGHTA, CDR2 FQGNSA. The CDR3 spells CASSLVAGAGEQFF. CDR3 sequence (DNA): TGTGCCAGCAGCTTGGTAGCGGGAGCCGGGGAGCAGTTCTTC. Looking up the rest from reference TRBV7-2 and TRBJ2-1 gives the full variable domain: GAGVSQSPSNKVTEKGKDVELRCDPISGHTALYWYRQSLGQGLEFLIYFQGNSAPDKSGLPSDRFSAERTGGSVSTLTIQRTQQEDSAVYLCASSLVAGAGEQFFGPGTRLTVL.

This clone was seen a handful of times. This rearrangement joins TRBV30 to TRBJ1-2; D is unresolved. CDR1 is GTSNPN, CDR2 SVGIG, per germline (reference sequence). Trimming took off 8 bases at V and 6 bases at J, with 16 bases between the two ends. The CDR3 runs 12 residues. The CDR3 DNA follows: TGTGCCCGAACGGGCGAAAGGAATGGCTACACCTTC. Translating it yields CARTGERNGYTF.

This chain connects TRBV5-1 to TRBJ1-6, with D possibly matching TRBD1 (6 bases). Per the germline V gene, CDR1 is SGHRS and CDR2 is YFSETQ. This CDR3 spans 14 amino acids. V was clipped by 4 bases and J by 5 bases, with 10 bases between them. CDR3 amino acids: CASSPRGDNSPLHF. DNA for the CDR3: TGCGCCAGCAGCCCGAGGGGGGATAATTCACCCCTCCACTTT. The variable domain in full, completed from reference TRBV5-1 and TRBJ1-6, reads KAGVTQTPRYLIKTRGQQVTLSCSPISGHRSVSWYQQTPGQGLQFLFEYFSETQRNKGNFPGRFSGRQFSNSRSEMNVSTLELGDSALYLCASSPRGDNSPLHFGNGTRLTVT.

This clone was counted a single time. The CDR3 protein is CASRSSGGGNYGYTF. In DNA, the CDR3 is TGTGCCAGCAGAAGTTCAGGGGGCGGCAACTATGGCTACACCTTC. This rearrangement joins TRBV28 to TRBJ1-2; 8 bases match TRBD1. The CDR3 covers 15 residues. With 6 bases clipped from V and 2 bases from J, the junction kept 8 bases outside the gene matches. CDR1 is MDHEN, CDR2 SYDVKM, per germline.

The V call is TRBV4-3, the J call TRBJ2-6; tentatively, D is TRBD1 (5 bases). The CDR3 spans 16 residues. Trimming removed 0 bases from V and 5 bases from J, with 11 bases in between. In germline, CDR1 is LGHNA, CDR2 YSLEER. CDR3 bases: TGCGCCAGCAGCCAAGATTGGGGCCAAAGGGCCAACGTCCTGACTTTC. It translates to CASSQDWGQRANVLTF.

CDR3 sequence: CSAPGQGGYTF. The CDR3 nucleotides are TGCAGTGCTCCAGGACAGGGTGGCTACACCTTC. The genes are TRBV20-1 and TRBJ1-2; 8 nucleotides line up with TRBD1. J was trimmed by 7 bases and V by 5 bases; bases with no gene match: 3. The CDR3 spans 11 residues. Germline V gene sequence: CDR1 DFQATT, CDR2 SNEGSKA (reference sequence).

V gene TRBV19 combines with J gene TRBJ2-5; 9 bases fit TRBD2. The CDR3 consists of 21 residues. V shed 6 bases, J shed 5 bases, and the junction held 28 bases outside the gene matches. CDR1 is LNHDA and CDR2 is SQIVND in the germline V gene (reference sequence). The CDR3 bases are TGTGCCAGTAGCACGACCGCACTCGCCGGGAGCGGGAGGCCAGGCGGGGAGACCCAGTACTTC. The encoded protein is CASSTTALAGSGRPGGETQYF.

The chain is built from TRBV7-9 and TRBJ1-1, with 7 bases aligning to TRBD1. The CDR3 runs to 14 residues. The germline V gene encodes CDR1 SEHNR and CDR2 FQNEAQ (reference sequence). The junction had 12 bases not matched to a gene; V was cut back by 5 bases and J by 9 bases. CDR3 residues: CASSVGQAAVKAFF. CDR3 sequence (DNA): TGTGCCAGCAGCGTCGGACAGGCGGCCGTAAAAGCTTTCTTT.

The V gene is TRBV20-1, the J gene TRBJ1-1; a possible D gene is TRBD1 (5 bases). Trimming cost V 1 base and J 10 bases, with 10 bases left between them. CDR1 is DFQATT, CDR2 SNEGSKA, per germline (reference sequence). The CDR3 contains 11 residues. The CDR3 protein is CSARAPGGAFF. CDR3 bases: TGCAGTGCTAGAGCTCCGGGGGGAGCTTTCTTT.